The clone carrying this TCR beta chain was picked up one time. Its cognate antigen is unknown. The repertoire was sequenced with immunoSEQ multiplex PCR; TCRdb's copy has only in-frame clones and lacks some. The data contain some 110,000 clones, 88% of them seen just once; the ten biggest clones take up just over 3.5%. The CDR3 has 14 residues. CDR1 is SGHTA and CDR2 is FQGNSA in the germline V gene. V lost 1 base to trimming and J lost 2 bases, with 8 bases between them. The entry originates in a study of T cell responses to AZD1222 COVID-19 vaccine. Whole-study results and caveats: Spike-specific TCR breadth rose after two AZD1222 doses, and depth rose as well. Reports say nearly half of spike-specific TCRs go after unmutated variant regions. Donors in the cohort were predominantly white British and more often female, and clonal diversity was possibly underestimated. Vaccine-associated CD4 TCRs ranged over spike, dominating at 160-218 and 743-854.

Here the sequenced sample was peripheral blood, taken 28 days after the second AZD1222 dose. V is TRBV7-2 and J is TRBJ1-1; possibly TRBD1 for D (5 bases). The clonotype was recovered from an adult who received the AZD1222 COVID-19 vaccine. DNA of the CDR3: TGTGCCAGCAGCTTAGGCAGGGCAAACACTGAAGCTTTCTTT. Protein sequence: CASSLGRANTEAFF.